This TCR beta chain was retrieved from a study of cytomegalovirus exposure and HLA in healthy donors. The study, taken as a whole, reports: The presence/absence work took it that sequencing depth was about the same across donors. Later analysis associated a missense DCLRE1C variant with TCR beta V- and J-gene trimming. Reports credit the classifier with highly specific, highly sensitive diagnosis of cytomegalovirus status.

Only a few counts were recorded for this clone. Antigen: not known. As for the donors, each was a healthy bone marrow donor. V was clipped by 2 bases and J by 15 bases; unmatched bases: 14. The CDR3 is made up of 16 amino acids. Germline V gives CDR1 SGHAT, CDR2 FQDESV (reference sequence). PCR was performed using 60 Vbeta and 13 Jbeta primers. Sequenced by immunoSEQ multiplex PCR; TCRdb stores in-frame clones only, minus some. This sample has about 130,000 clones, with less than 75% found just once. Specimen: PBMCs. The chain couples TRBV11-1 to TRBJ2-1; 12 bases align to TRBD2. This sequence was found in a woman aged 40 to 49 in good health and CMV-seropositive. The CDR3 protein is CASSLFSLGLAGRPFF. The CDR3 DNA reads TGTGCCAGCAGCTTATTTAGTCTTGGACTAGCGGGGAGGCCGTTCTTC.